The 20 T cell receptor beta chains below were found in one sample sequenced in a study of CD8 T cells in ankylosing spondylitis. TCRdb analysed the 5' RACE reads with MiXCR anew, one entry per CDR3 protein. The top ten clones hold about 0.89% of a sample with fewer than 500,000 distinct CDR3 sequences, more than 25% of them seen once. General study results and limits: What appeared characteristic of ankylosing spondylitis blood was a TCR beta motif of several highly homologous variants.

No antigen has been identified for these receptors. Sequencing was performed on blood, either unsorted or a sorted T cell fraction (not recorded which). The receptors derive from a male donor with ankylosing spondylitis.

This clonotype was counted between two and nine times. CDR3 region: CASSQGLVNSPLHF. CDR3 nucleotide sequence: TGTGCCAGCAGCCAGGGACTCGTAAATTCACCCCTCCACTTT. V is TRBV11-2 and J is TRBJ1-6; TRBD1 is a possible D gene (5 bases). The germline gives CDR1 SGHAT, CDR2 FQNNGV. This CDR3 contains 14 residues. Trimming cost V 5 bases and J 7 bases, with 12 bases left between them.

This clonotype was picked up a small number of times. The CDR3, as DNA: TGTGCCAGCAAACTCGAGAGACTAAGTAACAATGAGCAGTTCTTC. Encoded protein: CASKLERLSNNEQFF. V is TRBV12-3 or TRBV12-4 and J is TRBJ2-1; D might be TRBD2 (5 bases). The ends were cut back, 7 bases at V and 5 bases at J, with 18 bases in the middle. This CDR3 is built from 15 residues.

The gene calls are TRBV20-1 and TRBJ2-1; tentative D call: TRBD2 (6 bases). The CDR3 is made up of 13 amino acids. CDR1 DFQATT and CDR2 SNEGSKA come from the germline V gene (reference sequence). The germline V and J ends were trimmed by 8 bases and 9 bases, with 20 bases remaining between them. CDR3 bases: TGCAGTCCAGCTAGCGTTACATACGGTGAGCAGTTCTTC. Protein: CSPASVTYGEQFF.

This clonotype was detected only a few times. V is TRBV6-1 and J is TRBJ1-4, with 9 bases fitting TRBD1. The length of the CDR3 is 16 residues. Germline CDR1 is MNHNS and CDR2 is SASEGT. The V and J ends lost 4 bases and 6 bases, in that order; junction bases with no gene match: 9. The CDR3 is CASSGPGTGIYEKLFF. CDR3 coding DNA: TGTGCCAGCAGTGGTCCCGGGACAGGGATCTATGAAAAACTGTTTTTT.

The rearrangement joins TRBV12-3 or TRBV12-4 to TRBJ2-4, with 11 bases lining up with TRBD1. Trimming at V came to 6 bases and at J to 3 bases, leaving 10 bases not matched to a gene. The CDR3 is made up of 17 amino acids. This chain's CDR3 is CASSPGTGGDDKNIQYF. The CDR3 nucleotides are TGTGCCAGCAGCCCCGGGACAGGGGGTGATGACAAAAACATTCAGTACTTC.

The chain combines TRBV11-2 with TRBJ2-5; no firm D call. V gave up 2 bases and J gave up 4 bases, with 14 bases separating them. The CDR3 has 15 residues. CDR1 is SGHAT, CDR2 FQNNGV, per germline. In DNA form, the CDR3 reads TGTGCCAGCAGCTTACTTCAGTCAGCCGGAGAGACCCAGTACTTC. Translation: CASSLLQSAGETQYF.

J is TRBJ2-1 and V is TRBV3-1, with 9 bases fitting TRBD1. V lost 8 bases to trimming and J lost 2 bases; unmatched junction nucleotides: 7. The CDR3 extends over 15 amino acids. Germline CDR1 LGHDT, CDR2 YNNKEL (reference sequence). The CDR3 sequence: CASSNRGRAYNEQFF. In nucleotides, the CDR3 is TGTGCCAGCTCAAACAGGGGGCGCGCCTACAATGAGCAGTTCTTC.

This clonotype was seen a handful of times. V usage is TRBV20-1 and J usage is TRBJ1-4, with 7 bases that match TRBD1. This CDR3 has 14 residues. V lost 5 bases to trimming and J lost 5 bases; unmatched junction nucleotides: 8. In germline, CDR1 is DFQATT, CDR2 SNEGSKA (reference sequence). The CDR3 loop reads CSAVRQGGNEKLFF. As DNA, the CDR3 is TGCAGTGCTGTCCGACAGGGAGGAAATGAAAAACTGTTTTTT.

The rearrangement links TRBV6-1 to TRBJ1-5; D perhaps matches TRBD1 (5 bases). The CDR3 extends over 17 amino acids. Between the trimmed V and J ends, which lost 2 bases and 0 bases, there was a span of 14 bases. Per germline, CDR1 MNHNS and CDR2 SASEGT. Written as DNA, the CDR3 is TGTGCCAGCAGTGAAAGAAGTGGAGGGGTTAGCAATCAGCCCCAGCATTTT. Protein: CASSERSGGVSNQPQHF.

This clonotype was seen only a few times. The chain links TRBV28 to TRBJ2-7, with D unclear. With 10 bases removed from V and 1 base from J, the gap between germline ends came to 11 bases. Per the germline V gene, CDR1 is MDHEN and CDR2 is SYDVKM. The CDR3 loop spans 12 amino acids. The CDR3 reads CATARRSYEQYV. The CDR3 DNA reads TGTGCCACCGCACGTAGGTCCTACGAGCAGTACGTC.

The rearrangement links TRBV19 to TRBJ1-1; no reliable D call. The CDR3 consists of 14 residues. From germline, CDR1 is LNHDA and CDR2 SQIVND (reference sequence). V was cut by 3 bases and J by 1 base, with 9 bases left in between. CDR3 in DNA: TGTGCCAGTAGTATTTCCCCGAGGAACACTGAAGCTTTCTTT. As protein: CASSISPRNTEAFF.

This clonotype showed up many times. This chain joins TRBV12-3 or TRBV12-4 and TRBJ1-2; weak D call: TRBD1 (5 bases). Trimming removed 5 bases at V and 6 bases at J, with 10 bases between. The CDR3 runs to 12 residues. CDR3 sequence reads: CASSGTGHGYTF. Here the CDR3 DNA reads TGTGCCAGCAGTGGGACGGGTCATGGCTACACCTTC.

This clonotype is deemed medium-sized. V is TRBV5-1 and J is TRBJ2-2; no firm D call. Trimming took 4 bases from V and 5 from J, leaving 9 bases between them. The CDR3 is 13 residues long. CDR1 and CDR2 (germline): SGHRS, YFSETQ. CDR3 nucleotides: TGCGCCAGCAGCATTCGACAAACCGGGGAGCTGTTTTTT. It codes for CASSIRQTGELFF.

The V call is TRBV19, the J call TRBJ2-7; D might be TRBD2 (5 bases). V was shortened by 6 bases and J by 0 bases, with 18 bases between the two germline ends. Germline loops: CDR1 LNHDA, CDR2 SQIVND (reference sequence). This CDR3 region has 16 residues. This CDR3 reads CASSPRGARTSYEQYF. CDR3 DNA: TGTGCCAGTAGCCCACGGGGTGCTAGAACCTCCTACGAGCAGTACTTC. Using reference TRBV19 and TRBJ2-7 for the parts outside the CDR3, the full variable domain is DGGITQSPKYLFRKEGQNVTLSCEQNLNHDAMYWYRQDPGQGLRLIYYSQIVNDFQKGDIAEGYSVSREKKESFPLTVTSAQKNPTAFYLCASSPRGARTSYEQYFGPGTRLTVT.

In this sample, this clonotype turned up a few times. The J gene is TRBJ2-1, the V gene TRBV4-1; 7 bases map to TRBD2. The V gene's germline CDR1 is MGHRA and CDR2 YSYEKL. With V trimmed by 1 base and J by 9 bases, 12 bases remained unmatched. This CDR3 spans 16 amino acids. CDR3 amino acids: CASSQVSTGRSGEQFF. CDR3 sequence (DNA): TGCGCCAGCAGCCAAGTCTCAACCGGGAGGTCGGGTGAGCAGTTCTTC.

This clonotype showed up just a few times. This chain connects TRBV12-3 or TRBV12-4 to TRBJ1-4; D is unresolved. V dropped 4 bases and J dropped 5 bases, with 8 bases sitting between them. CDR3 size: 13 residues. CDR3 sequence: CASSSHMNEKLFF. The DNA of the CDR3 is TGTGCCAGCAGTTCTCACATGAATGAAAAACTGTTTTTT.

This clonotype was found a few times. The J gene is TRBJ2-4, the V gene TRBV12-3 or TRBV12-4; no reliable D call. This CDR3 contains 16 residues. V was shortened by 3 bases and J by 3 bases, with 15 bases between the two germline ends. Here the CDR3 DNA reads TGTGCCAGCAGTTTGTGGGGTGGAGAGGTCAAAAACATTCAGTACTTC. Encoded protein: CASSLWGGEVKNIQYF.

This clonotype was recorded a few times. V usage is TRBV29-1 and J usage is TRBJ1-1; 7 nucleotides match TRBD1. This CDR3 region has 13 residues. Germline assignment: CDR1 SQVTM and CDR2 ANQGSEA. V lost 7 bases to trimming and J lost 4 bases; unmatched junction nucleotides: 9. CDR3 bases: TGCAGCGCCGAGACAGGGTGGGGCACTGAAGCTTTCTTT. This translates into CSAETGWGTEAFF.

The chain carries TRBV5-1 and TRBJ2-1, with 9 bases aligning to TRBD2. The CDR3 runs 15 residues. With V trimmed by 4 bases and J by 7 bases, 9 bases remained unmatched. Germline V gene sequence: CDR1 SGHRS, CDR2 YFSETQ. CDR3 protein: CASSPLAGGRNEQFF. The CDR3 nucleotides read TGCGCCAGCAGCCCTTTGGCGGGAGGGCGTAATGAGCAGTTCTTC.

The sample holds many counts of this clonotype. The V gene is TRBV5-1, the J gene TRBJ2-1; D call uncertain. This CDR3 region has 15 residues. V dropped 0 bases and J dropped 4 bases, with 11 bases sitting between them. Looked up from germline, CDR1 is SGHRS and CDR2 is YFSETQ. This chain's CDR3 is CASSLGAVQYNEQFF. The DNA of the CDR3 is TGCGCCAGCAGCTTGGGGGCAGTCCAATACAATGAGCAGTTCTTC.